One TCR beta chain is described in this entry. Its cognate antigen is unknown. TCRbeta library preparation incorporated unique molecular identifiers. TCRdb re-derived calls from the PCR reads in MiXCR, one entry per CDR3 protein. The sample includes a few hundred thousand distinct CDR3 sequences, just over 7.5% of them seen just once. These data are taken from a study of T-cell reconstitution after alpha-beta-depleted transplantation in children. General study results and limits: The origin of alpha-beta T cells about two months after transplant was reportedly several hundred expanded graft clones. From newly produced T cells came most of the T-cell counts and diversity one year after transplant.

The receptor was isolated from a female patient between 2 and 15 years old who had a stem cell transplant for Fanconi anemia, so the T cells may come from the graft donor. The specimen was peripheral blood, collected 360 days after TCRalphabeta/CD19-depleted stem cell transplant.

The CDR3 spells CASRVSGGVYNEQFF. CDR3 bases: TGTGCCAGCAGGGTTAGCGGGGGAGTCTACAATGAGCAGTTCTTC. The gene calls are TRBV6-1 and TRBJ2-1, with TRBD2 matching 9 bases. V shed 6 bases, J shed 3 bases, and the junction held 6 bases outside the gene matches. Germline-derived CDR1 and CDR2 are MNHNS and SASEGT. This CDR3 spans 15 amino acids.